This T cell receptor (beta chain) was found in a study of long-term antiretroviral therapy in people with HIV. The run of the v3.0 immunoSEQ assay was at survey level. Sequencing efforts were directed toward about 35,000-55,000 T-cell genomes per sample. Repertoires were generated with immunoSEQ multiplex PCR, while TCRdb's copy carries only in-frame clones and drops some. The data contain roughly 17,000 clones, roughly 95% of them seen just once; the ten biggest clones take up 1.4%. Researchers secured at least one pre-ART and at least two post-ART PBMC samples from each donor. Details on this clone: Relative to the germline gene, one junction end is altered; a read error may explain this.

The CDR3 consists of 16 residues. Per the germline V gene, CDR1 is SSHAT and CDR2 is FNYEAQ (reference sequence). The material was unsorted PBMCs, obtained around 10 years after starting antiretroviral therapy. The sequence was obtained from a man aged 25 to 40 with HIV. This chain connects TRBV7-7 to TRBJ2-5, with 13 bases matching TRBD2. This CDR3 reads CASSSITSGGEETQYF. In DNA, the CDR3 is TGTGCTAGCAGCTCAATAACTAGCGGGGGGGAAGAGACCCAGTACTTC.